The 16 T cell receptor beta chains listed next were all sequenced from one sample in a study of T cells after yellow fever vaccination. TCRdb used MiXCR to reprocess the 5' RACE reads, holding one entry per CDR3 protein. The table has about 320,000 distinct CDR3 sequences, about 4.5% seen once. Material: PBMCs, obtained 15 days after the yellow fever booster vaccination. The receptor set was obtained from a man aged 18 to 29 who received the YFV17D yellow fever vaccine.

This clonotype has a handful of counts. V is TRBV18 and J is TRBJ2-5; D is unclear. Germline-derived CDR1 and CDR2 are KGHSH and LQKENI. The CDR3 covers 15 residues. The V end was cut by 6 bases, the J end by 2 bases, with 16 bases between. The CDR3 loop is CASSHYVADQETQYF. CDR3 bases: TGTGCCAGCTCTCACTACGTGGCGGATCAAGAGACCCAGTACTTC.

The CDR3 DNA follows: TGTGCCAGCAGGATCCAGACAGGCACTGAAGCTTTCTTT. Its translation is CASRIQTGTEAFF. This chain uses TRBV7-8 with TRBJ1-1; perhaps TRBD1 as D (6 bases). The length of the CDR3 is 13 residues. Per germline, CDR1 SGHVS and CDR2 FQNEAQ. V was shortened by 6 bases and J by 4 bases, with 12 bases between the two germline ends.

The table lists this clonotype with many counts. The chain employs TRBV19 and TRBJ2-2; TRBD1 agrees at 9 bases. This CDR3 is 16 amino acids long. Germline V gene lookup returns CDR1 LNHDA and CDR2 SQIVND (reference sequence). Trimming cost V 2 bases and J 7 bases; bases outside gene matches: 8. The CDR3 region is CASSITGTGYVGELFF. The CDR3 coding sequence is TGTGCCAGTAGTATAACGGGGACAGGGTACGTCGGGGAGCTGTTTTTT.

This clonotype was observed a handful of times. V and J are TRBV5-5 and TRBJ1-5; D is perhaps TRBD1 (5 bases). The CDR3 length is 13 residues. Germline V gene sequence: CDR1 SGHKS, CDR2 YYEKEE (reference sequence). Trimming shortened V by 2 bases and J by 7 bases, and 10 bases separated the two germline ends. The CDR3 nucleotides read TGTGCCAGCAGCTTCGAGGGGAAACAGCCCCAGCATTTT. Amino acids: CASSFEGKQPQHF.

Concerning this clonotype: The junction departs from germline at one end; a sequencing error may be responsible. The V gene is TRBV29-1, the J gene TRBJ1-1; D is unclear. The CDR3 totals 11 residues. Germline-derived CDR1 and CDR2 are SQVTM and ANQGSEA. Here the CDR3 DNA reads TGCAGCGTTGCCGGGAGCACTGAAGCTTTGTTT. Protein product: CSVAGSTEALF.

The chain is built from TRBV9 and TRBJ2-5; TRBD2 is a possible D gene (6 bases). CDR1 and CDR2 (germline): SGDLS, YYNGEE. Trimming shortened V by 0 bases and J by 5 bases, and 14 bases separated the two germline ends. This CDR3 has 15 residues. CDR3 in DNA: TGTGCCAGCAGCGTAGCTACGGCAGGGAGGGAGACCCAGTACTTC. This sequence encodes CASSVATAGRETQYF.

The rearrangement links TRBV10-3 to TRBJ1-1, with 8 bases lining up with TRBD1. V gave up 6 bases and J gave up 0 bases; unmatched junction bases: 0. The V gene's germline CDR1 is ENHRY and CDR2 SYGVKD. CDR3 length: 13 residues. CDR3 DNA sequence: TGTGCCATCAGGGGACAGGTGAACACTGAAGCTTTCTTT. It translates to CAIRGQVNTEAFF.

This clonotype has just a few counts. The chain combines TRBV5-1 with TRBJ1-1; no reliable D call. Germline-derived CDR1 and CDR2 are SGHRS and YFSETQ. The CDR3 spans 14 residues. Trimming cost V 0 bases and J 1 base, with 7 bases left between them. CDR3 region: CASSLDPANTEAFF. The CDR3 region has the DNA TGCGCCAGCAGCTTGGATCCAGCGAACACTGAAGCTTTCTTT.

The rearrangement uses TRBV10-3 and TRBJ2-5; TRBD1 agrees at 8 bases. This CDR3 has 14 amino acids. Per the germline V gene, CDR1 is ENHRY and CDR2 is SYGVKD. V gave up 6 bases and J gave up 5 bases; unmatched junction bases: 8. The DNA for the CDR3 is TGTGCCATCAGCCCGACAGGGGTCGGGGAGACCCAGTACTTC. Translated, it gives CAISPTGVGETQYF.

This clonotype showed up many times. The chain combines TRBV27 with TRBJ1-1, with D perhaps TRBD1 (5 bases). V shed 6 bases and J shed 1 base, with 24 bases lying between them. The CDR3 consists of 18 residues. The germline V gene has CDR1 MNHEY and CDR2 SMNVEV (reference sequence). CDR3 region: CASRNTRQGFRPNTEAFF. DNA for the CDR3: TGTGCCAGCAGAAATACCCGCCAGGGTTTCCGACCGAACACTGAAGCTTTCTTT.

This clonotype was seen many times. This chain connects TRBV7-3 to TRBJ2-2; D is possibly TRBD1 (5 bases). In germline, CDR1 is SGHTA, CDR2 FQGTGA. Trimming removed 5 bases from V and 1 base from J, with 11 bases in between. The length of the CDR3 is 15 residues. In nucleotides, the CDR3 is TGTGCCAGCAGCCGGACACCGTTGAACACCGGGGAGCTGTTTTTT. Protein: CASSRTPLNTGELFF.

This clonotype appeared many times. V is TRBV12-3 or TRBV12-4 and J is TRBJ1-1; TRBD1 matches at 7 bases. V lost 3 bases, J lost 1 base, and 2 bases stayed unmatched. There are 14 residues in the CDR3. CDR3 coding DNA: TGTGCCAGCAGTTTTCAGGGGGGGAACACTGAAGCTTTCTTT. It translates to CASSFQGGNTEAFF.

This clonotype came up many times. The V call is TRBV20-1, the J call TRBJ1-1; D is unresolved. V lost 2 bases and J lost 4, with 11 bases in between. The CDR3 consists of 13 residues. Germline V gene data show CDR1 as DFQATT and CDR2 as SNEGSKA (reference sequence). The CDR3 DNA sequence: TGCAGTGCTAGAAATGGTGGAGGCACTGAAGCTTTCTTT. Protein product: CSARNGGGTEAFF.

The chain uses TRBV5-1 and TRBJ2-1; perhaps TRBD2 as D (6 bases). This CDR3 region has 15 residues. CDR1 and CDR2 (germline): SGHRS, YFSETQ. V was shortened by 3 bases and J by 0 bases, with 10 bases between the two germline ends. This CDR3 is CASSSAGSSYNEQFF. The DNA for the CDR3 is TGCGCCAGCAGCTCTGCCGGGAGCTCCTACAATGAGCAGTTCTTC.

This clonotype has at least ten counts. The junction and the germline gene differ at one end; a read error may be behind it. J is TRBJ2-5 and V is TRBV6-5; D might be TRBD1 (6 bases). This CDR3 is built from 14 residues. Germline V lookup: CDR1 MNHEY, CDR2 SVGAGI. DNA for the CDR3: TGTGCCAGCAGTCATACGCAGGGGACGGAGACTCAGTACTTC. Translating it yields CASSHTQGTETQYF.

This clonotype was found a few times. The chain couples TRBV4-1 to TRBJ2-3, with D unclear. The CDR3 is 13 residues long. Germline lookup yields CDR1 MGHRA and CDR2 YSYEKL. V was shortened by 4 bases and J by 6 bases, with 11 bases between the two germline ends. The CDR3 DNA is TGCGCCAGCAGCCTGTGGTTCGCGGATACGCAGTATTTT. Translating it yields CASSLWFADTQYF.